This entry describes one T cell receptor beta chain. This clone has just a few counts. Its specific antigen is unknown. Base-call qualities are not available, and no considerably larger clone is one nucleotide away. This sample is part of a study of Ad26.COV2.S vaccination and SARS-CoV-2 variants (dated by TCRdb to about 2021). Describing the broader study: Donors in the vaccine arm were drawn from COV1001, a phase I-IIa trial of Ad26.COV2.S in healthy adults that was multicentre, randomized, double-blind and placebo-controlled. Ad26.COV2.S was administered intramuscularly at 5 x 10^10 or 1 x 10^11 viral particles, either as a single shot or as two shots given 56 days apart. Sequencing of the TCRbeta repertoire served to evaluate the specificity and breadth of SARS-CoV-2-reactive T cell receptors following Ad26.COV2.S vaccination. A total of approximately 30 samples were included in the TCR-sequenced set, comprising about 20 Ad26.COV2.S vaccine recipients, 5 placebo recipients and 8 SARS-CoV-2 convalescent individuals. Trial participants were randomized into five groups of five, in which low-dose or high-dose Ad26.COV2.S was given once or twice, or placebo was given on both occasions. Investigators remained blinded to trial group allocation during experiments and outcome assessment.

The immunoSEQ Assay was used to sequence TCRbeta CDR3 regions. After extraction, genomic DNA underwent amplification by bias-controlled multiplex PCR, followed by high-throughput sequencing. As for the original processing: To quantify the absolute abundance of every unique TCRbeta CDR3 region, sequences were collapsed and filtered. T cell fraction was estimated by normalization of TCRbeta template counts to usable DNA, with usable DNA being measured through amplification of reference genes present in all nucleated cells. Repertoire TCRs were annotated as SARS-CoV-2-specific by exact matching of V gene, CDR3 amino acid sequence and J gene to a known reactive TCR set. The reference SARS-CoV-2 TCR set came from MIRA and was filtered for enrichment in COVID-19-positive ImmuneCODE repertoires, removing public or cross-reactive TCRs. Based on the MIRA antigens, annotated TCRs were further analysed at the level of specific ORF or position within ORF. Breadth was defined as the number of annotated unique rearrangements divided by the total number of unique productive rearrangements, and depth was defined as the summed frequency of the annotated unique rearrangements. Two-sided Wilcoxon rank-sum tests were used to compare TCR breadth between groups. TCRdb carries this immuneACCESS record with in-frame sequences only. Its versions omit some clonotypes, under half of them owing to an unresolved V gene in the studies checked, with the rest unexplained. V and J calls and clone size are those listed in that table; D and trimming were worked out from the DNA. A total of about 260,000 clones appear in this sample, roughly 85% of them only once. The ten biggest clones cover roughly 3% of the sample.

Results and caveats for the whole study, not just this receptor: Vaccine and placebo recipients had similar non-spike TCR breadth, a finding consistent with the vaccine containing only spike. According to the authors, total T cell responses may have been underestimated by the TCR breadth and depth analyses. After vaccination, spike-specific CD8+ and CD4+ T cell responses were reported to show substantial breadth. The study lacked the statistical power to compare responses across vaccine doses or regimens. Compared with placebo recipients, Ad26.COV2.S recipients showed higher spike-specific TCR breadth (P = 0.0014).

In the paper's terms, the treatment or condition label means: over 15 received Ad26.COV2.S at low or high dose, single or two shots; a few received placebo; per-sample allocation not given. Repertoires of vaccine and placebo recipients were sequenced from samples taken on day 63 after the first injection. Between 29 July and 7 August 2020, Cohort 1b enrolled 25 adults aged 18-55 years at one site in Boston, USA. Ad26.COV2.S was a replication-incompetent adenovirus type 26 vector expressing a prefusion-stabilized SARS-CoV-2 spike protein from the original Wuhan strain. The starting material was peripheral blood, obtained in a trial of Ad26.COV2.S vaccine versus placebo. The clonotype originates from a person aged 18-65 years who received the Ad26.COV2.S COVID-19 vaccine or a placebo.

The CDR3 reads as follows: CASSQAGRGARNTQYF. The base sequence is TGTGCCAGCAGCCAAGCGGGGCGGGGGGCCAGGAATACGCAGTATTTT. The chain is made from TRBV4-2 and TRBJ2-3, and TRBD2 matches 8 of the central bases. At the junction V is shortened by 1 base and J by 7 bases; bases outside the gene matches: 10. Including the terminal cysteine and phenylalanine, the CDR3 comprises 16 residues. This entry keeps only the CDR3 DNA: 48 bases, framed from base 1. Via the germline V gene, CDR1 is LGHNA and CDR2 YNFKEQ.